This T cell receptor beta chain is from a study of blood T cell repertoires in COVID-19. Overall study: Collection of acute and convalescent COVID-19 samples took place in the United States, Italy and Spain. The cDNA or gDNA used as material had been derived from T cells, B-cell-depleted T cells, or PBMCs.

V gave up 1 base and J gave up 7 bases, with 11 bases separating them. The CDR3 length is 13 residues. Germline CDR1 is LNHDA and CDR2 is SQIVND (reference sequence). Original data processing: Reference gene primer amplification gave nucleated cell count estimates. Clones were read by immunoSEQ multiplex PCR, and TCRdb kept only the in-frame ones, dropping some. The V and J calls and clone size come from that table; D and trimming were worked out from the DNA. The sample shows under 300,000 clones, more than 75% of them seen only once. Sequenced: peripheral blood. V gene TRBV19 combines with J gene TRBJ2-7, with D possibly TRBD1 on 5 matching bases. This TCR derives from a woman in her thirties or forties who had recovered from COVID-19. The CDR3 loop reads CASSIGGSREQYF. The CDR3 DNA sequence: TGTGCCAGTAGTATAGGGGGCAGCCGGGAGCAGTACTTC.